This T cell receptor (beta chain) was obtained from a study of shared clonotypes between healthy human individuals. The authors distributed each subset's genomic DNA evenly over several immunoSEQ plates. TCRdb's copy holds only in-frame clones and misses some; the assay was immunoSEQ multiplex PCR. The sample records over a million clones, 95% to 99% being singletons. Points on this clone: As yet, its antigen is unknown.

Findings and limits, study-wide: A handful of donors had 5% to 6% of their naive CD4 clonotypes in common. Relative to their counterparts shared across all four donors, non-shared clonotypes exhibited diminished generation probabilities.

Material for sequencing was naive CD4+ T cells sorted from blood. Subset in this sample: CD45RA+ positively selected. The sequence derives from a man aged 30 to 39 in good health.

The DNA of the CDR3 is TGTGCCAGCAACCCCGGGACAGCGAACACTGAAGCTTTCTTT. Translating gives CASNPGTANTEAFF. V gene TRBV28 combines with J gene TRBJ1-1; 7 nucleotides line up with TRBD1. There are 14 residues in the CDR3. The trim removed 7 bases at V and 1 base at J, leaving 6 bases unmatched. CDR1 is MDHEN, CDR2 SYDVKM, per germline. Full variable domain (remainder filled in from reference TRBV28 and TRBJ1-1): DVKVTQSSRYLVKRTGEKVFLECVQDMDHENMFWYRQDPGLGLRLIYFSYDVKMKEKGDIPEGYSVSREKKERFSLILESASTNQTSMYLCASNPGTANTEAFFGQGTRLTVV.